A single sample gave rise to the 11 T cell receptor beta chains below, sequenced in a study of T-cell reconstitution after alpha-beta-depleted transplantation in children. Using unique molecular identifiers, the investigators prepared the TCRbeta library. TCRdb redid the calling of the PCR reads with MiXCR, one entry per CDR3 protein. In the table there are some 200,000 distinct CDR3 sequences, about 6% of which are singletons. The sequences come from PBMCs, collected before TCRalphabeta/CD19-depleted stem cell transplant. These receptors were obtained from a girl under two years old with combined immunodeficiency, due to receive a stem cell transplant.

The V gene is TRBV29-1, the J gene TRBJ2-1; tentatively, D is TRBD2 (6 bases). From germline, CDR1 is SQVTM and CDR2 ANQGSEA. The V end was cut by 7 bases, the J end by 6 bases, with 10 bases between. This CDR3 is built from 11 residues. The DNA for the CDR3 is TGCAGCGGCGGGACTTTCAATGAGCAGTTCTTC. Protein: CSGGTFNEQFF.

The table lists this clonotype with many counts. The genes are TRBV20-1 and TRBJ2-2; D possibly corresponds to TRBD2 (5 bases). Germline V gives CDR1 DFQATT, CDR2 SNEGSKA (reference sequence). This CDR3 region has 16 residues. V was cut by 0 bases and J by 5 bases, with 16 bases left in between. This CDR3 is CSARDPSLAWTGELFF. The CDR3 nucleotides read TGCAGTGCTAGAGATCCTAGCTTGGCGTGGACCGGGGAGCTGTTTTTT.

This clonotype was detected many times. The CDR3 DNA follows: TGCAGTGCTAGAGATCTTGTCGAACTGGAGACCCAGTACTTC. It codes for CSARDLVELETQYF. The chain carries TRBV20-1 and TRBJ2-5; D is unresolved. V was clipped by 0 bases and J by 5 bases, with 13 bases between them. Germline assignment: CDR1 DFQATT and CDR2 SNEGSKA (reference sequence). The CDR3 spans 14 residues.

This clonotype has at least ten counts. V usage is TRBV7-9 and J usage is TRBJ2-7, with D possibly being TRBD2 (6 bases). V was shortened by 2 bases and J by 1 base, with 9 bases between the two germline ends. The CDR3 is 14 residues long. The germline V gene encodes CDR1 SEHNR and CDR2 FQNEAQ (reference sequence). The CDR3 reads CASSLPGESYEQYF. The CDR3 region has the DNA TGTGCCAGCAGCTTACCGGGGGAGTCCTACGAGCAGTACTTC. The full variable domain, with the rest looked up from reference TRBV7-9 and TRBJ2-7, is DTGVSQNPRHKITKRGQNVTFRCDPISEHNRLYWYRQTLGQGPEFLTYFQNEAQLEKSRLLSDRFSAERPKGSFSTLEIQRTEQGDSAMYLCASSLPGESYEQYFGPGTRLTVT.

This clonotype has at least ten counts. The genes are TRBV20-1 and TRBJ2-6, with D perhaps matching TRBD2 (5 bases). Trimming pared 6 bases from V and 2 bases from J, leaving 17 bases between. This CDR3 has 16 residues. Germline loops: CDR1 DFQATT, CDR2 SNEGSKA (reference sequence). CDR3 region: CSAYPRAAAGANVLTF. CDR3 coding DNA: TGCAGTGCGTACCCGAGGGCTGCAGCTGGGGCCAACGTCCTGACTTTC.

V and J are TRBV20-1 and TRBJ1-2, with D unresolved. Trimming cost V 5 bases and J 8 bases, with 18 bases left between them. The CDR3 is 13 residues long. Germline V gene data show CDR1 as DFQATT and CDR2 as SNEGSKA (reference sequence). CDR3 residues: CSADGFIGSGYTF. The CDR3 nucleotides read TGCAGTGCTGATGGTTTCATTGGGAGCGGCTACACCTTC.

This clonotype came up many times. This chain connects TRBV4-3 to TRBJ2-1; 7 bases map to TRBD2. V gave up 5 bases and J gave up 9 bases; unmatched junction bases: 13. This CDR3 is 15 amino acids long. Germline CDR1 LGHNA, CDR2 YSLEER. The CDR3 bases are TGCGCCAGCAGCAGGGCGGGAGCCCCCACGTTTGAGCAGTTCTTC. It translates to CASSRAGAPTFEQFF.

This clonotype appeared a few times. The chain recombines TRBV12-3 or TRBV12-4 with TRBJ2-1, with D perhaps being TRBD1 or TRBD2 (5 bases each). The CDR3 is 18 residues long. V was shortened by 6 bases and J by 0 bases, with 21 bases between the two germline ends. DNA for the CDR3: TGTGCCAGCAGAGACGGGACGGGTCAAACGAGCTCCTACAATGAGCAGTTCTTC. It yields the protein CASRDGTGQTSSYNEQFF.

The V and J genes are TRBV6-5 and TRBJ2-1; 8 bases map to TRBD1. There are 11 residues in the CDR3. V lost 5 bases, J lost 10 bases, and 1 base stayed unmatched. From germline, CDR1 is MNHEY and CDR2 SVGAGI. CDR3 nucleotide sequence: TGTGCCAGCAGTAGGGACAGGGAGCAGTTCTTC. Amino acids: CASSRDREQFF.

At least ten counts were recorded for this clonotype. The V call is TRBV29-1, the J call TRBJ1-1; D remains unclear. In germline, CDR1 is SQVTM, CDR2 ANQGSEA. Trimming left V 6 bases short and J 2 bases short, with 10 bases between. The CDR3 is made up of 12 amino acids. CDR3 sequence reads: CSVYDHNTEAFF. In nucleotides, the CDR3 is TGCAGCGTGTACGATCACAACACTGAAGCTTTCTTT.

This clonotype has just a few counts. The J gene is TRBJ2-7, the V gene TRBV15; D not resolved. CDR3 length equals 13 residues. Germline CDR1 LNHNV, CDR2 YYDKDF (reference sequence). The V gene lost 6 bases and the J gene lost 0 bases, with 9 bases spanning the gap. In DNA, the CDR3 is TGTGCCACCAGGCAGGTGAGCTCCTACGAGCAGTACTTC. Protein product: CATRQVSSYEQYF.